The source of this T cell receptor beta chain is a study of blood T cells in healthy people across ages. This clonotype has a count of ten or more. PCR was performed a second time for roughly 7 to 12 cycles using a sample-barcoded 5' primer and a J-beta primer mix. TCRdb reprocessed the 5' RACE reads with MiXCR, giving one entry per CDR3 protein. The sample holds 850,000 to 950,000 distinct CDR3 sequences, around 28% seen once. V gave up 1 base and J gave up 2 bases, with 9 bases separating them. There are 15 residues in the CDR3. Germline values: CDR1 MDHEN, CDR2 SYDVKM. This TCR was recovered from a woman at least 80 years old in good health. Sequenced material: blood. The chain has TRBV28 and TRBJ1-5; D may be TRBD1 (6 bases). CDR3 residues: CASSLYRQGNQPQHF. The CDR3, as DNA: TGTGCCAGCAGTTTATACCGACAGGGCAATCAGCCCCAGCATTTT.